This entry describes one T cell receptor beta chain. CD45RO-negative cells were positively selected for CCR7, leaving out terminally differentiated effector memory CD45RA+ cells. Produced via immunoSEQ multiplex PCR; TCRdb's table is partial and in-frame only. The table records roughly 2.1 million clones, 85% to 95% of them present only once. The source of the sample is a study of shared clonotypes between healthy human individuals. CDR3 size: 14 residues. The sequencing sample was made of naive CD8+ T cells from PBMCs. The chain is built from TRBV21-1 and TRBJ1-5. TRBV21-1 is assigned pseudogene status. The receptor was derived from a man in his late teens or twenties in good health. Some clones in this sample may be carry-over from other donors' samples. The CDR3 nucleotides are TGTGCCAGCACGGGGGGAGTCGGCAATCAGCCCCAGCATTTT. As protein: CASTGGVGNQPQHF.